Below are 5 T cell receptor beta chains sequenced from a single sample in a study of shared clonotypes between healthy human individuals. Some clones are missing from TCRdb's copy, which holds only in-frame ones; the method was immunoSEQ multiplex PCR. The sample records around 1,900,000 clones, 85% to 95% being singletons. The naive CD8 fraction comprised CD45RO-negative cells positively selected for CCR7 and excluded terminally differentiated effector memory CD45RA+ cells. Specimen: naive CD8+ T cells from PBMCs. Receptors originate from a young man in good health. Some clones in this sample may be carry-over from other donors' samples.

This chain connects TRBV19 to TRBJ2-2; D gene ambiguous. From germline, CDR1 is LNHDA and CDR2 SQIVND (reference sequence). V was shortened by 1 base and J by 3 bases, with 12 bases between the two germline ends. CDR3 length: 16 amino acids. CDR3 residues: CASSIGIDFYTGELFF. DNA for the CDR3: TGTGCCAGTAGTATAGGCATTGATTTCTACACCGGGGAGCTGTTTTTT. Full variable domain (remainder filled in from reference TRBV19 and TRBJ2-2): DGGITQSPKYLFRKEGQNVTLSCEQNLNHDAMYWYRQDPGQGLRLIYYSQIVNDFQKGDIAEGYSVSREKKESFPLTVTSAQKNPTAFYLCASSIGIDFYTGELFFGEGSRLTVL.

V usage is TRBV6-6 and J usage is TRBJ2-3; D is unclear. Trimming removed 7 bases at V and 4 bases at J, with 15 bases between. Per germline, CDR1 MNHNY and CDR2 SVGAGI (reference sequence). The CDR3 is made up of 14 amino acids. For the CDR3, the DNA is TGTGCCAGCACCGAACGGGCCGGCGCAGATACGCAGTATTTT. Its translation: CASTERAGADTQYF.

The chain joins TRBV10-3 to TRBJ2-7; no reliable D call. V lost 3 bases and J 3 bases, leaving 9 bases between the germline ends. This CDR3 region has 13 residues. Germline loops: CDR1 ENHRY, CDR2 SYGVKD. CDR3 loop: CAISDPTFYEQYF. The CDR3 nucleotides are TGTGCCATCAGTGACCCTACATTCTACGAGCAGTACTTC.

This clone is a singleton in its sample. The V and J genes are TRBV10-3 and TRBJ2-1, with 7 nucleotides matching TRBD2. The CDR3 sequence is 15 residues long. In germline, CDR1 is ENHRY, CDR2 SYGVKD. The ends lost 4 bases at V and 8 bases at J; junction bases unmatched: 11. The CDR3 bases are TGTGCCATCAGTGGGCCAGCGGGATTCAACCATGAGCAGTTCTTC. Protein product: CAISGPAGFNHEQFF.

V gene TRBV27 combines with J gene TRBJ2-3, with 8 bases fitting TRBD1. The CDR3 length is 17 residues. In germline, CDR1 is MNHEY, CDR2 SMNVEV (reference sequence). V lost 6 bases, J lost 3 bases, and 14 bases stayed unmatched. For the CDR3, the DNA is TGTGCCAGCAGGTTAGAGAGGACAGGGCCCCTGACAGATACGCAGTATTTT. Protein product: CASRLERTGPLTDTQYF.